The following is a T cell receptor beta chain sequence with its context. Its target antigen remains unknown. Base-call qualities are not available, and no considerably larger clone is one nucleotide away. These data come from a study of shared T cell receptors in the human thymus (dated by TCRdb to the early 2020s). In terms of the full investigation: The study investigated the way shared, self-reactive T-cell receptor alpha chains are produced in the human thymus.

Libraries were built with the immunoSEQ multiplex PCR assay. Not all clones reach the TCRdb copy of this immuneACCESS table, which keeps in-frame sequences only. Checked studies attribute under half of the gap to unresolved V genes and leave the rest unexplained. The sample table shows around 730,000 clones, and approximately 85% are seen once. More than 0.01% of the sample lies in the top ten. These sequences were also reported in another study, on human thymus T cells. The second paper states: In Finland, the donors were immunologically healthy infants who were having open corrective cardiac surgery for congenital heart defects. The thymus tissue came from surgical resects taken out during corrective cardiac surgery. Biased V and J gene segment usage appeared to be present in both thymic and peripheral blood repertoires. The related research reported highly overlapping thymic TCR repertoires among unrelated individuals. TCR alpha and beta repertoires from fewer than ten infant thymus samples and a few related peripheral blood samples were characterized in the study. Donor ages ranging from roughly 7 to 250 days were recorded, and roughly six male and two female infants were included in the cohort. Thymocytes were released mechanically from tissue and stored at -70 °C as pellets of roughly 8.5-32 million cells. A QIAsymphony instrument was used to extract genomic DNA from frozen cell pellets. The immunoSEQ multiplex PCR assay was used to amplify the TCRB and TCRAD loci from a standardized quantity of quality-controlled genomic DNA. The V(D)J region was spanned by amplicons of a length sufficient to cover the CDR3 and to identify V and J genes. Through the commercial immunoSEQ service, the amplicons were sequenced on an Illumina platform. Corrections for primer bias and sequencing errors followed previously described methods, while TCRAD and TCRB definitions were based on the IMGT database. Repertoires were analysed with immunoSEQ Analyzer 3.0 and VDJTools, covering basic statistics, V/J segment usage, diversity estimates, rarefaction and pairwise overlap. Diversity was estimated using the Chao1, ChaoE, Efron-Thisted, Shannon and inverse Simpson indices, and was also estimated on datasets down-sampled to the size of the smallest sample. Repertoire overlap was determined by strict matching of CDR3 nucleotide sequence, V gene and J gene, and Jaccard-based multidimensional scaling clustering was applied. On average, about 800,000 unique TCRB clonotypes were obtained from thymus samples, compared with 65,000 to 90,000 from blood samples.

Specimen: thymocytes. The TCR sequence derives from a girl under three years old with a congenital heart defect. Donor details come from another sample of the same person, matched by shared clones.

In nucleotides, the sequence is TGTGCCAGCAGTTTACAGGGGCGGCACTACGAGCAGTACTTC. This encodes CASSLQGRHYEQYF. The chain is assembled from TRBV28 and TRBJ2-7; TRBD1 could be the D gene, as 6 bases match. A distance of 11 bases separates the germline ends of V and J, which lose 2 bases and 3 bases respectively. The CDR3 has 14 amino acids, counting the end cysteine and phenylalanine. Only CDR3 DNA remains: 42 bases, in frame from the first base. From the germline V gene, CDR1 is MDHEN and CDR2 is SYDVKM.